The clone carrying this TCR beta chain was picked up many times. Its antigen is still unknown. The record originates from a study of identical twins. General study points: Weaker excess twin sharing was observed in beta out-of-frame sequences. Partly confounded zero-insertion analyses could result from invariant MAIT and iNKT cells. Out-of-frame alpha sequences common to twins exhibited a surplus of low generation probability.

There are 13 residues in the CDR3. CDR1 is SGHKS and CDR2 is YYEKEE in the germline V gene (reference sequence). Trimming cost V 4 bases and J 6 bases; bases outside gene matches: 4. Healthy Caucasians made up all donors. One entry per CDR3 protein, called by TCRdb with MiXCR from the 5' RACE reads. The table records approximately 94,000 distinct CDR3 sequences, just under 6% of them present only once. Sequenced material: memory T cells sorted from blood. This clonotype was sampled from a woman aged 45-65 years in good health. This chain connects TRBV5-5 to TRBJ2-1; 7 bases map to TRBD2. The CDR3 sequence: CASSPGGSNEQFF. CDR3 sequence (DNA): TGTGCCAGCAGCCCGGGAGGATCCAATGAGCAGTTCTTC.